Listed here are 12 T cell receptor beta chains from one sample, sequenced in a study of blood T cell repertoires in COVID-19. The repertoire was sequenced with immunoSEQ multiplex PCR; TCRdb's copy has only in-frame clones and lacks some. Of around 620,000 clones in the sample, approximately 90% were seen once. Sequenced material: peripheral blood. All receptors come from a woman aged 18-29 years with acute or convalescent COVID-19.

This clone was observed once. V gene TRBV27 combines with J gene TRBJ2-7; D remains unclear. Per the germline V gene, CDR1 is MNHEY and CDR2 is SMNVEV (reference sequence). The CDR3 loop spans 14 amino acids. V was trimmed by 6 bases and J by 1 base, leaving 13 bases between them. The CDR3 reads CASRPSRGSYEQYF. The CDR3 nucleotides are TGTGCCAGCAGACCTTCTCGCGGATCCTACGAGCAGTACTTC.

This sequence joins TRBV5-1 and TRBJ2-5, with TRBD2 matching over 7 bases. Germline assignment: CDR1 SGHRS and CDR2 YFSETQ. V lost 1 base to trimming and J lost 3 bases; unmatched junction nucleotides: 0. The CDR3 extends over 13 amino acids. The CDR3 loop is CASSLTSEETQYF. The CDR3, as DNA: TGCGCCAGCAGCTTGACTAGCGAAGAGACCCAGTACTTC.

The genes are TRBV5-1 and TRBJ1-1, with TRBD1 matching over 9 bases. Looked up from germline, CDR1 is SGHRS and CDR2 is YFSETQ. This CDR3 has 18 residues. The ends lost 1 base at V and 6 bases at J; junction bases unmatched: 16. The CDR3 protein is CASSLYGQGTGFRSEAFF. DNA for the CDR3: TGCGCCAGCAGCTTGTACGGACAGGGGACCGGGTTTAGATCTGAAGCTTTCTTT.

The chain has TRBV28 and TRBJ2-2, with D perhaps matching TRBD1 (5 bases). The CDR3 spans 14 residues. The V end lost 6 bases, the J end lost 0 bases, and 8 bases lay between the germline ends. Germline loops: CDR1 MDHEN, CDR2 SYDVKM. CDR3 loop: CASRSTANTGELFF. The CDR3 region has the DNA TGTGCCAGCAGGTCGACAGCGAACACCGGGGAGCTGTTTTTT.

V usage is TRBV11-3 and J usage is TRBJ1-2; 7 bases map to TRBD1. The V gene end was trimmed by 4 bases and the J gene end by 6 bases; junction bases not matched to a gene: 2. The CDR3 is made up of 12 amino acids. Germline lookup yields CDR1 SGHNT and CDR2 YENEEA. CDR3: CASSSGGNGYTF. Here the CDR3 DNA reads TGTGCCAGCAGCTCAGGGGGGAATGGCTACACCTTC.

V is TRBV4-3 and J is TRBJ1-6; tentatively, D is TRBD1 (5 bases). The CDR3 runs to 16 residues. Trimming took 0 bases from V and 6 from J, leaving 12 bases between them. In germline, CDR1 is LGHNA, CDR2 YSLEER. The CDR3 here is CASSQDAGQGNSPLHF. The CDR3 DNA follows: TGCGCCAGCAGCCAAGATGCCGGCCAGGGTAATTCACCCCTCCACTTT.

The rearrangement joins TRBV6-5 to TRBJ1-2; the match to TRBD1 covers 8 bases. The CDR3 runs 14 residues. V was pared by 6 bases and J by 5 bases, with 8 bases of the junction left unmatched. CDR1 is MNHEY and CDR2 is SVGAGI in the germline V gene. The CDR3 region has the DNA TGTGCCAGCAGCCCCTTAGACAGGGGATATGGCTACACCTTC. It specifies CASSPLDRGYGYTF.

Worth noting for this clone: Other nucleotide sequences in the sample specify the same CDR3. The CDR3 reads CASSLRGNQPQHF. The CDR3 nucleotides read TGTGCCAGCAGCTTAAGGGGGAATCAGCCCCAGCATTTT. The chain employs TRBV7-2 and TRBJ1-5, with D possibly matching TRBD1 (6 bases). The CDR3 runs 13 residues. V shed 2 bases and J shed 4 bases, with 6 bases lying between them. Germline assignment: CDR1 SGHTA and CDR2 FQGNSA.

The rearrangement uses TRBV27 and TRBJ1-6; unclear D gene. The CDR3 consists of 16 residues. Trimming cost V 10 bases and J 9 bases, with 25 bases left between them. Germline values: CDR1 MNHEY, CDR2 SMNVEV (reference sequence). Here the CDR3 reads CATTRLWAAAFSPLHF. DNA for the CDR3: TGTGCCACGACGAGACTCTGGGCAGCGGCTTTTTCACCCCTCCACTTT.

The chain is built from TRBV6-5 and TRBJ1-1; D possibly corresponds to TRBD1 (5 bases). Trimming shortened V by 5 bases and J by 3 bases, and 10 bases separated the two germline ends. The CDR3 has 13 amino acids. Germline-derived CDR1 and CDR2 are MNHEY and SVGAGI. CDR3 protein: CASSIGAHTEAFF. The CDR3 region has the DNA TGTGCCAGCAGTATAGGGGCCCACACTGAAGCTTTCTTT.

The J gene is TRBJ2-1, the V gene TRBV21-1; TRBD2 is taken as the D call from the table, unchecked against the DNA. TRBV21-1 is an annotated pseudogene. CDR3 length: 12 residues. The CDR3 loop is CAGEAGFDEQFF. In DNA form, the CDR3 reads TGTGCCGGCGAGGCCGGGTTCGATGAGCAGTTCTTC.

The chain is built from TRBV10-3 and TRBJ2-2; 11 bases map to TRBD1. J was trimmed by 5 bases and V by 10 bases; bases with no gene match: 6. There are 14 residues in the CDR3. From germline, CDR1 is ENHRY and CDR2 SYGVKD. This CDR3 is CATRDRGETGELFF. In DNA form, the CDR3 reads TGTGCCACCCGGGACAGGGGGGAAACCGGGGAGCTGTTTTTT.